This TCR beta chain was identified in a study of blood T cell repertoires in COVID-19. Looking at the study overall: From T cells, B-cell-depleted T cells, or PBMCs came the material, which was cDNA or gDNA.

Patients at the Seattle site were enrolled during active infection and followed longitudinally. The trim removed 5 bases at V and 4 bases at J, leaving 4 bases unmatched. This CDR3 has 14 residues. From germline, CDR1 is SGHVS and CDR2 FNYEAQ. In the source study's methods: From reference gene primer amplification, estimates of nucleated cell counts were derived. Method: immunoSEQ multiplex PCR; TCRdb's copy keeps in-frame clones and lacks some. V and J calls and clone size are copied from that table; D and trimming were computed from the DNA. The data contain around 190,000 clones, 79% of them singletons.

This chain connects TRBV7-6 to TRBJ2-3, with 9 positions matching TRBD1. The sequenced sample was peripheral blood. This clonotype was sampled from a woman aged 40-49 years with COVID-19, enrolled during active disease. In DNA, the CDR3 is TGTGCCAGCAGCCCCCGGACAGGGGCAGATACGCAGTATTTT. Its translation is CASSPRTGADTQYF.